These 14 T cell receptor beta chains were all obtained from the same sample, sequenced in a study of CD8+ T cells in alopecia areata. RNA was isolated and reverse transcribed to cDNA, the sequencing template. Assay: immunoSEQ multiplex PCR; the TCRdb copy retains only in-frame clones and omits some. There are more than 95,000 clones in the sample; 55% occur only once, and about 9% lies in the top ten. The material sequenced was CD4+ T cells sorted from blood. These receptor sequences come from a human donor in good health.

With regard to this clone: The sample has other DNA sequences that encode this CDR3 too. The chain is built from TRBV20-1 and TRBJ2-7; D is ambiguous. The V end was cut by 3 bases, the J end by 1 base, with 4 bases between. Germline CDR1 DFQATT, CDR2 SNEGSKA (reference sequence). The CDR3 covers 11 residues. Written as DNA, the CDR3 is TGCAGTGCTAGCACTTCCTACGAGCAGTACTTC. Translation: CSASTSYEQYF.

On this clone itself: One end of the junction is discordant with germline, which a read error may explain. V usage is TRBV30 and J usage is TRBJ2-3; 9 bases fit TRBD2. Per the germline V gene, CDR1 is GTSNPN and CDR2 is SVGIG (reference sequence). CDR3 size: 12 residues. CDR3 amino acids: CAWSALAGGPVF. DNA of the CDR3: TGTGCCTGGAGTGCACTTGCGGGGGGGCCGGTTTTT.

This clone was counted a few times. The CDR3 spells CASSHAHRGPTDTQYF. The CDR3 DNA sequence: TGCGCCAGCAGCCATGCACACAGGGGACCCACAGATACGCAGTATTTT. This chain joins TRBV4-1 and TRBJ2-3, with 7 positions matching TRBD1. Germline V CDR1 and CDR2: MGHRA, YSYEKL. CDR3 length: 16 residues. J gave up 2 bases and V 3 bases, and 8 bases lay outside the gene matches.

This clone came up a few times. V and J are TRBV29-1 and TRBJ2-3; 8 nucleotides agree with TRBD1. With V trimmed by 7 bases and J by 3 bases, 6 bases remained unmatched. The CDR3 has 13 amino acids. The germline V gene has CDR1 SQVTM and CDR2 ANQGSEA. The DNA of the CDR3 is TGCAGCGAGCAGGACAGGGCAACAGATACGCAGTATTTT. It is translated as CSEQDRATDTQYF.

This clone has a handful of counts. DNA of the CDR3: TGCAGCGGTGGGGCCCGGAACACCGGGGAGCTGTTTTTT. It encodes CSGGARNTGELFF. This sequence joins TRBV29-1 and TRBJ2-2; tentative D call: TRBD1 (5 bases). V was shortened by 7 bases and J by 1 base, with 10 bases between the two germline ends. CDR3 length: 13 residues. CDR1 and CDR2 from the germline V gene are SQVTM and ANQGSEA.

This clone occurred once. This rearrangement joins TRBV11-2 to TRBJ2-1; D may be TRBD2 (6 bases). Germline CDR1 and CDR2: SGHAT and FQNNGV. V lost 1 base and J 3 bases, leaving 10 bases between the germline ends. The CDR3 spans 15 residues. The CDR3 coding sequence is TGTGCCAGCAGCTTAGCCGGGGGACGCTACAATGAGCAGTTCTTC. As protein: CASSLAGGRYNEQFF. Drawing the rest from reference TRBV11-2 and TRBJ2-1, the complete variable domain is EAGVAQSPRYKIIEKRQSVAFWCNPISGHATLYWYQQILGQGPKLLIQFQNNGVVDDSQLPKDRFSAERLKGVDSTLKIQPAKLEDSAVYLCASSLAGGRYNEQFFGPGTRLTVL.

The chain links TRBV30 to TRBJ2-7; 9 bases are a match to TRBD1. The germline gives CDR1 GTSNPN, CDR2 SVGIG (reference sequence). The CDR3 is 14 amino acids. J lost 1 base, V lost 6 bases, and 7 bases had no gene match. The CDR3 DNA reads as TGTGCCTGCACGGGGACAGGGAGATCCTACGAGCAGTACTTC. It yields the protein CACTGTGRSYEQYF.

The CDR3 protein is CATSRDAGRLSHEQYF. The CDR3 region has the DNA TGTGCCACCAGCAGAGACGCTGGTCGTCTGTCCCACGAGCAGTACTTC. The chain has TRBV15 and TRBJ2-7, with D uncertain. The CDR3 length is 16 residues. Trimming shortened V by 0 bases and J by 5 bases, and 17 bases separated the two germline ends. Per germline, CDR1 LNHNV and CDR2 YYDKDF (reference sequence).

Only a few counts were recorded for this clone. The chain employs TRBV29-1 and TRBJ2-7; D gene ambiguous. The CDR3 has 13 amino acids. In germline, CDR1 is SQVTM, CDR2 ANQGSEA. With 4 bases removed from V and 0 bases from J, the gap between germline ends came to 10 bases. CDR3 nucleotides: TGCAGCGTTGTGGCGGCGAACTCCTACGAGCAGTACTTC. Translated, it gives CSVVAANSYEQYF.

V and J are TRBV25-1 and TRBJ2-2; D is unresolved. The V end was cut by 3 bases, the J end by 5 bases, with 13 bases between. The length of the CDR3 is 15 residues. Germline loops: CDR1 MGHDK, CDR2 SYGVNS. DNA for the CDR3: TGTGCCAGCAGTGACCGTTGGCAAGGGACCGGGGAGCTGTTTTTT. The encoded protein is CASSDRWQGTGELFF. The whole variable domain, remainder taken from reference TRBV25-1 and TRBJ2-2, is EADIYQTPRYLVIGTGKKITLECSQTMGHDKMYWYQQDPGMELHLIHYSYGVNSTEKGDLSSESTVSRIRTEHFPLTLESARPSHTSQYLCASSDRWQGTGELFFGEGSRLTVL.

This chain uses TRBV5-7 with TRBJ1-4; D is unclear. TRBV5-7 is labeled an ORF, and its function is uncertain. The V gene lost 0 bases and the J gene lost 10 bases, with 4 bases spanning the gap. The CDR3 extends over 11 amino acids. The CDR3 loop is CASSLDLKLFF. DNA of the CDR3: TGTGCCAGCAGCTTGGACCTAAAACTGTTTTTT.

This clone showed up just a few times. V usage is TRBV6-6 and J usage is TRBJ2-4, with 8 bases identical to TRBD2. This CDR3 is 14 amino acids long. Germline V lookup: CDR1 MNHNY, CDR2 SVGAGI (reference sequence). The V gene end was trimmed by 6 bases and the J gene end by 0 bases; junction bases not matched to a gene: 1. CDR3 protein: CASSLAGAKNIQYF. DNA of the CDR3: TGTGCCAGCAGCCTAGCGGGAGCCAAAAACATTCAGTACTTC.

The CDR3 reads CASIPATGAGTDTQYF. The CDR3 DNA reads TGCGCCAGCATCCCGGCGACAGGGGCGGGCACAGATACGCAGTATTTT. This chain uses TRBV5-1 with TRBJ2-3; 8 bases fit TRBD1. Germline V gene lookup returns CDR1 SGHRS and CDR2 YFSETQ. Losses at the gene ends were 6 bases for V and 1 base for J; bases not matched to a gene: 10. This CDR3 has 16 amino acids.

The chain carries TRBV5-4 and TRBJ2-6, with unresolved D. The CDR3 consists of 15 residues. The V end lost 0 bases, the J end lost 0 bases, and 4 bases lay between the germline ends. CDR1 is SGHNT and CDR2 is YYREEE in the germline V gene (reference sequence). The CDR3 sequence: CASSLDVSGANVLTF. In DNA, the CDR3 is TGTGCCAGCAGCTTGGACGTCTCTGGGGCCAACGTCCTGACTTTC.